This T cell receptor beta chain emerged from a study of chemoradiotherapy in HPV16-positive cancers (dated by TCRdb to between 2021 and 2022). Notes on the research overall: Candidate HPV-specific T-cell clones and common TCR motifs were defined by functional T-cell assays performed on cells from two HPV16-positive patients. The study asked whether T-cell immunity to the HPV oncoproteins E6 and E7 changes during chemoradiotherapy and whether this immunity affects survival. The candidate HPV-specific TCRs and motifs were subsequently tracked in TCR repertoires obtained from some 90 patients with HPV-related cancers. Overall results and qualifications from the work: Expansion of candidate HPV-specific clones and E7-related TCR motifs was observed in the tumor microenvironment during treatment, whereas no such expansion was observed for non-HPV-specific T cells. Improved recurrence-free survival in HPV16-positive patients was associated with expansion of HPV-responsive T cells during chemoradiotherapy. The survival association was reported for HPV16-positive patients, and the functional definition of HPV-specific T cells was derived from only a couple of HPV16-positive patients.

Of note for this clone: Its antigen remains undetermined. Per-base qualities were not stored, and no clone one base away is much larger.

Repertoires were sampled repeatedly over the course of chemoradiotherapy, so clonal expansion could be followed in the tumor microenvironment. Libraries were built with the immunoSEQ multiplex PCR assay. TCRdb retrieved this table from immuneACCESS and kept in-frame rearrangements only. Not all clones are present; in checked studies, unresolved V genes account for under half, and no reason is known for the remainder. This sample lists fewer than 40,000 clones; approximately 88% were detected once. The ten top clones hold around 5% of the sample. Trimming takes 10 bases from V and 0 bases from J, and the germline ends sit 15 bases apart. The CDR3 covers 15 residues, taking in both the cysteine and the phenylalanine. Only the CDR3 part of the read is kept: 45 bases, read in frame from the first base. Looking up the germline V gene yields CDR1 ENHRY and CDR2 SYGVKD.

The material was blood, obtained from a patient who underwent chemoradiotherapy. The clonotype was recovered from a human donor with HPV-associated anogenital cancer. The rearrangement joined TRBV10-3 to TRBJ2-2; a confident D gene designation cannot be given. The DNA sequence is as follows: TGTGCCAGTCCTGACGACACGACGAACACCGGGGAGCTGTTTTTT. This encodes CASPDDTTNTGELFF.